This T cell receptor beta chain was obtained from a study of cytomegalovirus exposure and HLA in healthy donors. At the level of the study: Early on, a data release was issued that held tens of millions of unique TCRs from HLA-typed donors.

Study results and limitations: Sequencing depth roughly uniform across donors was assumed in presence/absence analyses.

The study ran its PCR with 60 Vbeta and 13 Jbeta primers. Source study methods: An analysis that came later counted around 80 million unique TCR beta chains, approximately 9.9 million shared. Sequencing used immunoSEQ multiplex PCR; TCRdb keeps in-frame clones, though not all of them. The V and J calls and clone size were taken over from that table, and D and trimming were inferred from the DNA. The sample comprises approximately 180,000 clones, over 60% of which are singletons, and roughly 5.8% rests with the top ten. This cohort consisted of healthy bone marrow donors. The CDR3 totals 14 residues. After removal of 4 bases from V and 6 bases from J, the junction contained 8 bases not matched to a gene. Germline lookup yields CDR1 SGHNT and CDR2 YENEEA. About this clone itself: The antigen remains undetermined.

Specimen: PBMCs. The chain uses TRBV11-3 and TRBJ2-7, with 8 bases aligning to TRBD2. This TCR was sampled from a man between 40 and 49 years old in good health and CMV-seropositive. CDR3 loop: CASSSSWAGGEQYF. As DNA, the CDR3 is TGTGCCAGCAGCTCATCATGGGCGGGGGGCGAGCAGTACTTC.